These 24 T cell receptor beta chains were all obtained from the same sample, sequenced in a study of blood T cells in healthy people across ages. Through a sample-barcoded 5' primer and a J-beta primer mix, a second PCR was run for roughly 6 to 11 cycles. In TCRdb, the 5' RACE reads were re-called with MiXCR into one record per CDR3 protein. The sample lists approximately 580,000 distinct CDR3 sequences; around 24% were seen once. This sample also appeared in a second study, on T cells of mothers and their children.

The specimen sequenced was blood. These receptors came from a boy between 10 and 17 years old in good health.

In its sample, this clonotype was seen once. The chain couples TRBV4-1 to TRBJ2-5; TRBD2 might be the D (5 bases). The V and J ends lost 0 bases and 2 bases respectively, with 10 bases between them. This CDR3 has 15 residues. The germline CDR1 and CDR2 sequences are MGHRA and YSYEKL. The CDR3 coding sequence is TGCGCCAGCAGCCAAGATCGAAGCGGACAAGAGACCCAGTACTTC. This codes for CASSQDRSGQETQYF.

A note on this clonotype: Possible read error: a much larger clone is one base away. The CDR3 ends on some other residue instead of the conserved phenylalanine or tryptophan, so this is likely a read error. The rearrangement uses TRBV5-1 and TRBJ1-4, with a weak D call TRBD1 (5 bases). The germline V gene encodes CDR1 SGHRS and CDR2 YFSETQ. V dropped 4 bases and J dropped 10 bases, with 14 bases sitting between them. This CDR3 has 13 amino acids. The CDR3 sequence is CASSTGRSGKLFC. As DNA, the CDR3 is TGCGCCAGCAGCACGGGACGGTCGGGAAAACTGTTTTGT.

This clonotype showed up just a few times. This chain joins TRBV4-3 and TRBJ2-2, with D hard to call. The V end was cut by 1 base, the J end by 2 bases, with 14 bases between. The germline CDR1 and CDR2 sequences are LGHNA and YSLEER. The CDR3 is 17 amino acids. CDR3 protein: CASSQGLRLTNTGELFF. CDR3 bases: TGCGCCAGCAGCCAAGGTTTACGACTTACCAACACCGGGGAGCTGTTTTTT.

The chain joins TRBV5-1 to TRBJ2-5, with 13 bases that match TRBD2. Matching the DNA end better, TRBJ2-1 makes the J call doubtful. The CDR3 spans 15 residues. In germline, CDR1 is SGHRS, CDR2 YFSETQ. DNA of the CDR3: TGCGCCAGCAGCTTGACTAGCGGGGGGGCCGGTGAGCAGTTCTTC. This codes for CASSLTSGGAGEQFF.

The rearrangement joins TRBV20-1 to TRBJ1-2, with a possible D match to TRBD1 (5 bases). The germline gives CDR1 DFQATT, CDR2 SNEGSKA (reference sequence). This CDR3 contains 13 residues. Trimming cost V 4 bases and J 6 bases, with 15 bases left between them. CDR3 sequence: CSAKYGGGNGYTF. The CDR3 DNA reads TGCAGTGCTAAATATGGGGGAGGAAATGGCTACACCTTC.

This clonotype was recorded a few times. V is TRBV28 and J is TRBJ2-1; possibly TRBD1 or TRBD2 for D (5 bases each). Germline CDR1 reads MDHEN; CDR2 reads SYDVKM. CDR3 length: 15 amino acids. The ends were cut back, 5 bases at V and 0 bases at J, with 11 bases in the middle. CDR3 loop: CASSGWGSSYNEQFF. The CDR3 DNA sequence: TGTGCCAGCAGTGGGTGGGGGAGCTCCTACAATGAGCAGTTCTTC.

The chain links TRBV5-1 to TRBJ1-4; D not certain. Germline V gives CDR1 SGHRS, CDR2 YFSETQ. The CDR3 has 17 residues. Trimming stripped 0 bases from V and 0 bases from J, with 12 bases between. The chain's CDR3 is CASSLGPPIATNEKLFF. In DNA, the CDR3 is TGCGCCAGCAGCTTGGGACCTCCGATTGCAACTAATGAAAAACTGTTTTTT.

V gene TRBV5-1 combines with J gene TRBJ2-7; 9 bases match TRBD2. Germline CDR1 SGHRS, CDR2 YFSETQ. The CDR3 contains 17 residues. V lost 3 bases and J lost 2; bases outside the gene matches: 12. Here the CDR3 reads CASSSGLLSSGTYEQYF. For the CDR3, the DNA is TGCGCCAGCAGCTCTGGGCTCCTTTCTAGCGGGACCTACGAGCAGTACTTC.

This clonotype was detected only a few times. At one of its ends the junction is not consistent with the germline gene, which may arise from a read error. The J gene is TRBJ2-5, the V gene TRBV7-7; 8 bases map to TRBD2. From germline, CDR1 is SSHAT and CDR2 FNYEAQ (reference sequence). The CDR3 contains 17 residues. The CDR3 here is CASSPPPLRGAQETQYF. The DNA of the CDR3 is TGTGCTAGCAGCCCCCCCCCTTTGCGGGGGGCTCAAGAGACCCAGTACTTC.

The chain joins TRBV4-1 to TRBJ1-5; D remains unclear. The V end was cut by 0 bases, the J end by 7 bases, with 7 bases between. The CDR3 has 13 amino acids. CDR1 and CDR2 (germline): MGHRA, YSYEKL. For the CDR3, the DNA is TGCGCCAGCAGCCAAGATGGTCCCCAGCCCCAGCATTTT. Translated: CASSQDGPQPQHF.

This clonotype was detected a few times. This chain connects TRBV29-1 to TRBJ2-1; D possibly matches TRBD1 or TRBD2 (5 bases each). Per germline, CDR1 SQVTM and CDR2 ANQGSEA. The CDR3 sequence is 15 residues long. Deletions cut 1 base from V and 4 bases from J, with 14 bases between. As DNA, the CDR3 is TGCAGCGTTGAAGGGGACGGGGCCCTATACAATGAGCAGTTCTTC. Its protein is CSVEGDGALYNEQFF.

This clonotype turned up a few times. The genes are TRBV4-1 and TRBJ2-5, with D possibly matching TRBD2 (6 bases). The DNA end is a closer match to TRBJ2-7, so the J assignment may be wrong. Germline CDR1 is MGHRA and CDR2 is YSYEKL. There are 18 residues in the CDR3. Here the CDR3 reads CASSQTPDWGRRSYEQYF. The CDR3 DNA reads as TGCGCCAGCAGCCAAACCCCGGATTGGGGGAGGCGGTCCTACGAGCAGTACTTC.

This clonotype has just a few counts. CDR3 sequence (DNA): TGTGCCAGCAGGTCGGCGGGGGGGGTAGATACGCAGTATTTT. This sequence encodes CASRSAGGVDTQYF. V and J are TRBV28 and TRBJ2-3; 9 bases agree with TRBD2. Germline V gives CDR1 MDHEN, CDR2 SYDVKM. The CDR3 is made up of 14 amino acids. Trimming cost V 6 bases and J 5 bases; bases outside gene matches: 6.

This clonotype was observed a few times. The rearrangement joins TRBV19 to TRBJ2-6; TRBD1 agrees at 10 bases. With 6 bases clipped from V and 0 bases from J, the junction kept 2 bases outside the gene matches. In germline, CDR1 is LNHDA, CDR2 SQIVND (reference sequence). The length of the CDR3 is 16 residues. The CDR3 nucleotides are TGTGCCAGTAGCGGGACAGGGGCCTCTGGGGCCAACGTCCTGACTTTC. This translates into CASSGTGASGANVLTF.

This chain uses TRBV12-3 or TRBV12-4 with TRBJ2-7; D remains ambiguous. Trimming removed 6 bases at V and 7 bases at J, with 10 bases between. The CDR3 has 11 residues. Here the CDR3 DNA reads TGTGCCAGCAGCCAAAGGAGAGAGCAGTACTTC. Encoded protein: CASSQRREQYF.

This clonotype was counted only a few times. The chain carries TRBV4-3 and TRBJ2-5, with D tentatively TRBD1 or TRBD2 (6 bases each). The CDR3 sequence is 15 residues long. Trimming stripped 0 bases from V and 5 bases from J, with 13 bases between. Germline loops: CDR1 LGHNA, CDR2 YSLEER. CDR3 in DNA: TGCGCCAGCAGCCAAGAAAGGGGGGAATCGGAGACCCAGTACTTC. Its translation: CASSQERGESETQYF.

This clonotype has only a few counts. The chain has TRBV20-1 and TRBJ2-3; the D call may be TRBD1 or TRBD2 (5 bases each). Trimming pared 8 bases from V and 4 bases from J, leaving 19 bases between. Germline V gives CDR1 DFQATT, CDR2 SNEGSKA (reference sequence). The CDR3 consists of 14 residues. DNA for the CDR3: TGCAGTACAGGATCGGAGCACGGGGCAGATACGCAGTATTTT. This encodes CSTGSEHGADTQYF.

This clonotype was observed many times. The chain uses TRBV27 and TRBJ2-3; D might be TRBD2 (7 bases). CDR3 length equals 15 residues. The germline V gene encodes CDR1 MNHEY and CDR2 SMNVEV (reference sequence). Trimming cost V 2 bases and J 6 bases, with 15 bases left between them. The CDR3 protein is CASSLSSGGRDTQYF. Written as DNA, the CDR3 is TGTGCCAGCAGTTTAAGTTCGGGGGGCAGGGATACGCAGTATTTT.

As for this clonotype: One end of the junction varies from germline; a read error may be responsible. The chain joins TRBV12-3 or TRBV12-4 to TRBJ1-2, with 8 bases that match TRBD1. The CDR3 extends over 14 amino acids. The CDR3 nucleotides are TGTGCCAGCAGTCTAGCAGCAGGGGGCTCTGGCTACACCTTC. Translation gives CASSLAAGGSGYTF.

The CDR3 spells CASSEGVAYEQYF. CDR3 coding DNA: TGTGCCAGCAGTGAAGGGGTAGCCTACGAGCAGTACTTC. The J gene is TRBJ2-1, the V gene TRBV6-1; no firm D call. TRBJ2-7 explains the end of the DNA better; the J call may be wrong. The CDR3 runs to 13 residues. CDR1 and CDR2 (germline): MNHNS, SASEGT.

This clonotype turned up a few times. The chain combines TRBV6-5 with TRBJ1-4; 8 bases agree with TRBD1. V lost 6 bases, J lost 7 bases, and 7 bases stayed unmatched. CDR3 length equals 14 residues. Germline V CDR1 and CDR2: MNHEY, SVGAGI. CDR3 protein: CASSPTGVREKLFF. The DNA of the CDR3 is TGTGCCAGCAGCCCGACAGGGGTGCGTGAAAAACTGTTTTTT.

The V call is TRBV6-1, the J call TRBJ1-2; D uncertain. The CDR3 spans 14 residues. V was cut by 8 bases and J by 2 bases, with 15 bases left in between. Germline CDR1 reads MNHNS; CDR2 reads SASEGT. This CDR3 reads CASRRGEGNYGYTF. The CDR3 DNA reads TGTGCCAGCCGGCGGGGAGAGGGCAACTATGGCTACACCTTC.

The chain recombines TRBV20-1 with TRBJ2-7; D possibly corresponds to TRBD2 (6 bases). CDR1 and CDR2 (germline): DFQATT, SNEGSKA (reference sequence). The V gene lost 4 bases and the J gene lost 4 bases, with 14 bases spanning the gap. The CDR3 is 13 residues long. The CDR3 loop is CSAKRASEYEQYF. The CDR3 bases are TGCAGTGCTAAGCGGGCTAGCGAGTACGAGCAGTACTTC.

This clonotype was seen a few times. V is TRBV10-3 and J is TRBJ1-1, with D maybe TRBD1 (5 bases). In germline, CDR1 is ENHRY, CDR2 SYGVKD. V was clipped by 4 bases and J by 0 bases, with 21 bases between them. The CDR3 runs to 18 residues. CDR3 loop: CAISGAPGQGRMNTEAFF. In DNA form, the CDR3 reads TGTGCCATCAGTGGAGCCCCTGGGCAGGGCAGGATGAACACTGAAGCTTTCTTT.